These 3 T cell receptor beta chains were sequenced from one sample in a study of T cells in women clearing cervical HPV infection. The repertoire was sequenced with immunoSEQ multiplex PCR; TCRdb's copy has only in-frame clones and lacks some. Its table lists about 14,000 clones. Sequenced: blood buffy coat. The source is a woman between 18 and 69 years old with a cervical HPV16 infection that either progressed to CIN3+ or cleared (not recorded which).

With respect to this clone: The read finishes 3 residues shy of the CDR3 end, and the germline J gene is used to complete it. V and J are TRBV7-2 and TRBJ2-3; TRBD1 aligns across 8 bases. This CDR3 is 14 amino acids long. Germline values: CDR1 SGHTA, CDR2 FQGNSA. The CDR3 DNA, read in part, is TGTGCCAGCAGCTTAGGGACAGGGATAGAGACG. Protein sequence: CASSLGTGIET. The CDR3 in its entirety is CASSLGTGIETQYF.

For this clone: The read terminates 3 residues ahead of where the CDR3 ends, so the germline J gene completes it. The gene calls are TRBV19 and TRBJ2-2; 7 nucleotides agree with TRBD1. The CDR3 has 15 residues. CDR1 and CDR2 from the germline V gene are LNHDA and SQIVND (reference sequence). The part of the CDR3 DNA that was read is TGTGCCAGTAGTAAGGGGGCGCAGAGTAATTCACCG. It codes for CASSKGAQSNSP. The entire CDR3 protein is CASSKGAQSNSPLFF.

Comments on this clone: The read stops 3 residues short of the end of the CDR3; the missing end is completed from the germline J gene. V and J are TRBV19 and TRBJ1-2; TRBD1 might be the D (6 bases). The V gene's germline CDR1 is LNHDA and CDR2 SQIVND (reference sequence). The CDR3 loop spans 13 amino acids. Partial CDR3 DNA: TGTGCCACCGCGGGGGGGCTCTCCTACGAC. Translating gives CATAGGLSYD. In full, the CDR3 is CATAGGLSYDYTF.